These 24 T cell receptor beta chains share one sample of origin, sequenced in a study of T-cell reconstitution after alpha-beta-depleted transplantation in children. Unique molecular identifiers were used to barcode this TCRbeta library. TCRdb re-analysed the PCR reads in MiXCR, keeping a single row per CDR3 protein. The profile shows approximately 510,000 distinct CDR3 sequences, around 19% of them singletons. The sequencing here drew on PBMCs from the stem cell graft donor, taken from the stem cell graft. These TCRs come from a human donor who donated a stem cell graft to a child with acute lymphoblastic leukemia.

This clonotype was counted a few times. The chain links TRBV6-4 to TRBJ2-1; TRBD2 matches at 7 bases. Looked up from germline, CDR1 is MRHNA and CDR2 is SNTAGT. V dropped 2 bases and J dropped 12; count of bases not matched to a gene: 16. The CDR3 is made up of 16 amino acids. In DNA, the CDR3 is TGTGCCAGCAGTGACCTGGGGGGGGTCGGTGGCGCGCTGCAGTTCTTC. Its protein is CASSDLGGVGGALQFF.

There are a few counts of this clonotype. The CDR3 here is CASSLPGLAGDQETQYF. The CDR3 bases are TGCGCCAGCAGCCTACCGGGACTAGCGGGAGATCAAGAGACCCAGTACTTC. V usage is TRBV4-1 and J usage is TRBJ2-5; 14 nucleotides agree with TRBD2. Trimming removed 4 bases from V and 2 bases from J; junction bases left unmatched: 6. The CDR3 is made up of 17 amino acids. Germline assignment: CDR1 MGHRA and CDR2 YSYEKL.

This clonotype turned up a few times. This chain uses TRBV7-9 with TRBJ2-7, with 7 bases fitting TRBD1. The germline V gene encodes CDR1 SEHNR and CDR2 FQNEAQ (reference sequence). The CDR3 consists of 14 residues. The ends lost 4 bases at V and 5 bases at J; junction bases unmatched: 8. This chain's CDR3 is CASSSQGVGNEQYF. CDR3 nucleotide sequence: TGTGCCAGCAGCTCCCAGGGGGTCGGAAACGAGCAGTACTTC.

This clonotype was observed many times. V usage is TRBV12-3 or TRBV12-4 and J usage is TRBJ2-7, with TRBD2 as a possible D gene (6 bases). This CDR3 has 15 amino acids. The ends were cut back, 1 base at V and 0 bases at J, with 10 bases in the middle. CDR3 bases: TGTGCCAGCAGTTTAGTTGCGGGAAGCTCCTACGAGCAGTACTTC. Amino acid sequence: CASSLVAGSSYEQYF.

The chain combines TRBV7-9 with TRBJ2-3, with TRBD2 identical over 11 bases. Germline CDR1 reads SEHNR; CDR2 reads FQNEAQ (reference sequence). CDR3 length equals 16 residues. V lost 4 bases to trimming and J lost 4 bases; unmatched junction nucleotides: 7. The CDR3 DNA reads as TGTGCCAGCAGCTCTCTACTAGCGGGAGAGGCAGATACGCAGTATTTT. This translates into CASSSLLAGEADTQYF.

There are a few counts of this clonotype. The chain links TRBV20-1 to TRBJ2-1; 8 positions match TRBD2. This CDR3 region has 14 residues. V was clipped by 3 bases and J by 6 bases; unmatched bases: 7. In germline, CDR1 is DFQATT, CDR2 SNEGSKA (reference sequence). CDR3 sequence (DNA): TGCAGTGCTAGTTCCAGCGGGAGTTTCAATGAGCAGTTCTTC. Translating it yields CSASSSGSFNEQFF.

The table lists this clonotype with a few counts. The chain is built from TRBV5-1 and TRBJ2-1; either TRBD1 or TRBD2 may supply D (6 bases each). Germline CDR1 is SGHRS and CDR2 is YFSETQ. The CDR3 runs to 15 residues. The V end lost 3 bases, the J end lost 0 bases, and 10 bases lay between the germline ends. The CDR3, as DNA: TGCGCCAGCAGCTGGGGGGCAACCTCCTACAATGAGCAGTTCTTC. Protein: CASSWGATSYNEQFF.

The sample holds a few counts of this clonotype. The chain is built from TRBV25-1 and TRBJ2-3; 8 bases are a match to TRBD2. V lost 3 bases, J lost 4 bases, and 6 bases stayed unmatched. The CDR3 is 15 amino acids. In germline, CDR1 is MGHDK, CDR2 SYGVNS. CDR3 region: CASSDRLAGSDTQYF. CDR3 coding DNA: TGTGCCAGCAGTGATCGGCTAGCGGGCTCAGATACGCAGTATTTT.

J is TRBJ2-5 and V is TRBV4-2; weak D call: TRBD2 (6 bases). The germline V gene encodes CDR1 LGHNA and CDR2 YNFKEQ. The CDR3 extends over 13 amino acids. V was pared by 4 bases and J by 4 bases, with 10 bases between. The CDR3 DNA is TGTGCCAGCAGCCCGGGGGTCCTAGAGACCCAGTACTTC. It is translated as CASSPGVLETQYF.

V is TRBV3-1 and J is TRBJ2-3; a weak D match, TRBD2 (5 bases). V was shortened by 6 bases and J by 4 bases, with 17 bases between the two germline ends. CDR3 size: 15 residues. Germline CDR1 is LGHDT and CDR2 is YNNKEL (reference sequence). CDR3 bases: TGTGCCAGCAGTATCGCGGGTCCCGGGTCAGATACGCAGTATTTT. It specifies CASSIAGPGSDTQYF.

This clonotype was seen more than once but under ten times. The chain recombines TRBV21-1 with TRBJ2-7; no check of the table's D call, TRBD1, against the DNA was made. TRBV21-1 counts as a pseudogene. This CDR3 comprises 11 residues. The CDR3 bases are TGTGCCGCCAACAGGGGGAACGAGCAGTACTTC. It encodes CAANRGNEQYF.

This rearrangement joins TRBV5-5 to TRBJ2-7; a weak D match, TRBD2 (5 bases). With 4 bases removed from V and 3 bases from J, the gap between germline ends came to 14 bases. CDR3 size: 14 residues. From germline, CDR1 is SGHKS and CDR2 YYEKEE (reference sequence). The CDR3 protein is CASSPTWTRYEQYF. CDR3 DNA: TGTGCCAGCAGCCCTACCTGGACTCGCTACGAGCAGTACTTC.

V is TRBV7-2 and J is TRBJ1-6; D remains ambiguous. Trimming stripped 2 bases from V and 9 bases from J, with 17 bases between. CDR1 is SGHTA and CDR2 is FQGNSA in the germline V gene. This CDR3 is built from 16 residues. The CDR3 DNA reads TGTGCCAGCAGCTTAACCTTCGCCGCCGTGGTTTCACCCCTCCACTTT. This gives the protein CASSLTFAAVVSPLHF. Full variable domain (rest looked up from reference TRBV7-2 and TRBJ1-6): GAGVSQSPSNKVTEKGKDVELRCDPISGHTALYWYRQSLGQGLEFLIYFQGNSAPDKSGLPSDRFSAERTGGSVSTLTIQRTQQEDSAVYLCASSLTFAAVVSPLHFGNGTRLTVT.

The J gene is TRBJ2-7, the V gene TRBV19; D may be TRBD1 (8 bases). Germline assignment: CDR1 LNHDA and CDR2 SQIVND (reference sequence). The CDR3 consists of 15 residues. Deletions cut 4 bases from V and 1 base from J, with 14 bases between. The CDR3 bases are TGTGCCAGTAGTAGGGAGGGACAGGCGTCCTACGAGCAGTACTTC. This codes for CASSREGQASYEQYF.

This clonotype was picked up many times. This sequence joins TRBV27 and TRBJ2-7; 7 nucleotides line up with TRBD1. This CDR3 comprises 15 residues. Per the germline V gene, CDR1 is MNHEY and CDR2 is SMNVEV (reference sequence). The V gene end was trimmed by 7 bases and the J gene end by 0 bases; junction bases not matched to a gene: 9. The CDR3 here is CASTSRQGPSYEQYF. CDR3 bases: TGTGCCAGCACCTCAAGACAGGGTCCCTCCTACGAGCAGTACTTC.

The rearrangement uses TRBV9 and TRBJ2-3; D unclear. The germline V and J ends were trimmed by 0 bases and 5 bases, with 4 bases remaining between them. Germline assignment: CDR1 SGDLS and CDR2 YYNGEE. The CDR3 is 12 residues long. CDR3 DNA sequence: TGTGCCAGCAGCGTAGATAAAGATACGCAGTATTTT. Its translation is CASSVDKDTQYF.

This clonotype showed up many times. V is TRBV20-1 and J is TRBJ2-4; TRBD2 matches 8 bases. The CDR3 length is 14 residues. Germline CDR1 and CDR2: DFQATT and SNEGSKA (reference sequence). After removal of 5 bases from V and 4 bases from J, the junction contained 7 bases not matched to a gene. For the CDR3, the DNA is TGCAGTGCTGGCTTTCGGGGGGGAAAAAACATTCAGTACTTC. This translates into CSAGFRGGKNIQYF.

This rearrangement joins TRBV20-1 to TRBJ1-1; D is unclear. Looked up from germline, CDR1 is DFQATT and CDR2 is SNEGSKA (reference sequence). The CDR3 runs to 13 residues. CDR3 region: CSSLSRVPLAAFF. The DNA of the CDR3 is TGCAGCTCTCTCAGCCGGGTACCCCTTGCAGCTTTCTTT.

This sequence joins TRBV6-5 and TRBJ2-2; 7 bases are shared with TRBD2. Germline CDR1 and CDR2: MNHEY and SVGAGI. After removal of 2 bases from V and 2 bases from J, the junction contained 11 bases not matched to a gene. The CDR3 totals 18 residues. The CDR3 reads CASSYPAPGLLNTGELFF. For the CDR3, the DNA is TGTGCCAGCAGTTACCCGGCTCCGGGACTATTAAACACCGGGGAGCTGTTTTTT.

This chain links TRBV12-3 or TRBV12-4 with TRBJ1-1, with D possibly matching TRBD1 (6 bases). Trimming removed 3 bases at V and 6 bases at J, with 11 bases between. The CDR3 loop spans 13 amino acids. Here the CDR3 DNA reads TGTGCCAGCAGTTTGGGGGGCCGAGCTGAAGCTTTCTTT. Protein product: CASSLGGRAEAFF.

The J gene is TRBJ1-1, the V gene TRBV12-3 or TRBV12-4; 7 nucleotides match TRBD1. The CDR3 is made up of 13 amino acids. Trimming cost V 2 bases and J 8 bases; bases outside gene matches: 5. CDR3 DNA: TGTGCCAGCAGTTTAATAGAGGGGGCCGAAGCTTTCTTT. This codes for CASSLIEGAEAFF.

This chain uses TRBV18 with TRBJ1-3; D possibly corresponds to TRBD1 (5 bases). The CDR3 spans 16 residues. Germline loops: CDR1 KGHSH, CDR2 LQKENI. The V and J ends lost 1 base and 0 bases respectively, with 10 bases between them. Here the CDR3 reads CASSPQQELSGNTIYF. CDR3 nucleotide sequence: TGTGCCAGCTCACCACAACAGGAGCTCTCTGGAAACACCATATATTTT.

The V and J genes are TRBV7-9 and TRBJ1-1, with a weak D call TRBD1 (5 bases). Germline V gene lookup returns CDR1 SEHNR and CDR2 FQNEAQ (reference sequence). CDR3 size: 13 residues. The V end lost 5 bases, the J end lost 6 bases, and 13 bases lay between the germline ends. This CDR3 reads CASSPLGAPEAFF. CDR3 nucleotides: TGTGCCAGCAGCCCCCTTGGGGCGCCTGAAGCTTTCTTT.

The chain employs TRBV5-1 and TRBJ2-5; 15 bases fit TRBD2. V shed 9 bases and J 5 bases; nucleotides not matched to a gene: 17. Germline CDR1 is SGHRS and CDR2 is YFSETQ. This CDR3 is 18 amino acids long. The CDR3 DNA follows: TGCGCCACCCGATGGGGACTAGCGGGAGGCGGCGGACAGGAGACCCAGTACTTC. Translated, it gives CATRWGLAGGGGQETQYF.